These T cell receptor beta chains were read from a single sample in a study of T cells in Graves' hyperthyroidism and ophthalmopathy. TCRdb analysed the multiplex PCR reads with MiXCR anew, one entry per CDR3 protein. Of 500,000 to 750,000 distinct CDR3 sequences in the sample, around 42% were seen once. Sequenced: peripheral blood or thyroid tissue (not recorded which). These receptor sequences come from a woman between 18 and 29 years old with Graves' hyperthyroidism. Each CDR3 is given with its conserved first and last residue. The order of the fields is CDR3 protein, CDR3 DNA, clone size, V gene, J gene, D gene. The D gene is left open where the match is weak. Rows may omit the clone size; those that give it use once, few, many or a size class.

CASSLAHGFGYTF	TGTGCCAGCAGCTTAGCGCACGGGTTCGGCTACACCTTC	many	TRBV7-9	TRBJ1-2	NA
CASGRATGELFF	TGTGCTAGCGGGAGGGCCACCGGGGAGCTGTTTTTT	NA	TRBV2	TRBJ2-2	TRBD2
CASSLIGTSGDRYTYEQYF	TGTGCCAGCAGCTTAATAGGGACTAGCGGGGACAGATATACCTACGAGCAGTACTTC	NA	TRBV7-9	TRBJ2-7	TRBD2
CASSLGTSGEQYF	TGTGCCAGCAGCCTCGGGACTAGCGGCGAGCAGTACTTC	many	TRBV11-1	TRBJ2-7	TRBD2
CASSSQGGPTQPQHF	TGTGCCAGCAGCTCCCAGGGGGGGCCTACGCAGCCCCAGCATTTT	NA	TRBV7-2	TRBJ1-5	TRBD1
CSANDRGGWETQYF	TGCAGTGCTAATGACAGGGGAGGATGGGAGACCCAGTACTTC	NA	TRBV20-1	TRBJ2-5	TRBD1
CATSSKTPSYEQYF	TGTGCCACCAGCAGTAAGACCCCCTCCTACGAGCAGTACTTC	many	TRBV15	TRBJ2-7	NA
CASSLGSGSGNTIYF	TGCGCCAGCAGCTTGGGGTCGGGTTCCGGAAACACCATATATTTT	many	TRBV5-1	TRBJ1-3	NA
CSARWGSF	TGCAGTGCTAGATGGGGCAGTTTT	NA	TRBV20-1	TRBJ1-4	NA
CASSFPSGRHQETQYF	TGCGCCAGCAGCTTTCCTAGCGGGAGGCACCAAGAGACCCAGTACTTC	few	TRBV5-1	TRBJ2-5	TRBD2
CSARDPGLAGGGNTGELFF	TGCAGTGCTAGAGATCCGGGACTAGCGGGAGGTGGGAACACCGGGGAGCTGTTTTTT	many	TRBV20-1	TRBJ2-2	TRBD2
CATSRPQGSYGYTF	TGTGCCACCAGCAGACCTCAGGGGTCCTATGGCTACACCTTC	NA	TRBV15	TRBJ1-2	NA
CSASIVVDTQYF	TGCAGTGCTTCCATCGTGGTCGATACGCAGTATTTT	NA	TRBV20-1	TRBJ2-3	NA
CASSYLARPSTEAFF	TGTGCCAGCAGTTACTTAGCGAGACCTAGCACTGAAGCTTTCTTT	NA	TRBV6-1	TRBJ1-1	NA
CRAAGTGGSPLHF	TGCAGAGCCGCCGGGACAGGGGGTTCACCCCTCCACTTT	NA	TRBV20-1	TRBJ1-6	TRBD1
CASSLRDQTTYEQYF	TGCGCCAGCAGCTTGAGGGACCAGACAACCTACGAGCAGTACTTC	many	TRBV5-1	TRBJ2-7	NA
CAISESNGDTQYF	TGTGCCATCAGTGAGTCGAACGGAGATACGCAGTATTTT	many	TRBV10-3	TRBJ2-3	NA
CASSYLGSRGYEQYF	TGTGCCAGCAGTTACCTCGGGAGTCGTGGTTACGAGCAGTACTTC	many	TRBV6-6	TRBJ2-7	NA
CASSDPAGQGKETQYF	TGTGCCAGCAGTGACCCCGCCGGACAGGGGAAAGAGACCCAGTACTTC	few	TRBV6-1	TRBJ2-5	TRBD1
CSVGEGGSYEQFF	TGCAGCGTGGGAGAAGGGGGCAGCTATGAGCAGTTCTTC	NA	TRBV29-1	TRBJ2-1	TRBD1
CASSLGQGVSGKLFF	TGTGCCAGCAGCTTAGGGCAGGGCGTTTCGGGAAAACTGTTTTTT	NA	TRBV7-9	TRBJ1-4	NA
CASSSHSGIHYEQYF	TGTGCCAGCAGCTCCCATAGCGGGATACACTACGAGCAGTACTTC	many	TRBV7-9	TRBJ2-7	TRBD2
CSARRLAGGSEQYF	TGCAGTGCTAGGAGGCTAGCGGGAGGGAGCGAGCAGTACTTC	NA	TRBV20-1	TRBJ2-7	TRBD2
CASSLERDLWYEQYF	TGCGCCAGCAGCTTGGAAAGGGACCTCTGGTACGAGCAGTACTTC	NA	TRBV5-1	TRBJ2-7	NA
CAISEGQSNYGYTF	TGTGCCATCAGCGAGGGACAGTCTAACTATGGCTACACCTTC	NA	TRBV10-3	TRBJ1-2	TRBD1
CASRGLRVGTDTQYF	TGTGCCAGCAGAGGGCTCAGGGTAGGCACAGATACGCAGTATTTT	few	TRBV6-5	TRBJ2-3	NA
CASSWGGDSYEQYF	TGTGCCAGCAGCTGGGGCGGAGACTCCTACGAGCAGTACTTC	many	TRBV11-3	TRBJ2-7	NA
CASSQGNAYQETQYF	TGCGCCAGCAGCCAGGGGAATGCGTACCAAGAGACCCAGTACTTC	NA	TRBV4-1	TRBJ2-5	NA
CSAVGTPSTMGEQYF	TGCAGCGCCGTAGGGACACCATCCACCATGGGGGAGCAGTACTTC	many	TRBV29-1	TRBJ2-7	NA
CASSSTGQGSPQHF	TGTGCCAGCAGCTCAACGGGACAGGGATCGCCCCAGCATTTT	many	TRBV7-3	TRBJ1-5	TRBD1
CASALSQPQHF	TGCGCCAGCGCTTTAAGTCAGCCCCAGCATTTT	many	TRBV10-1	TRBJ1-5	NA
CASSWGTQPQHF	TGTGCCAGCAGCTGGGGGACTCAGCCCCAGCATTTT	many	TRBV7-9	TRBJ1-5	NA
CASKNQNGLAGGPSYEQYF	TGTGCCAGCAAAAACCAAAACGGACTAGCGGGAGGGCCTTCCTACGAGCAGTACTTC	NA	TRBV2	TRBJ2-7	TRBD2
CAISKPPGQGYYGYTF	TGTGCCATCAGCAAACCCCCGGGACAGGGGTATTATGGCTACACCTTC	once	TRBV10-3	TRBJ1-2	TRBD1
CASAPSGPGETQYF	TGTGCCAGCGCCCCTTCCGGGCCCGGGGAGACCCAGTACTTC	many	TRBV12-3/TRBV12-4	TRBJ2-5	NA
CASSQRPSTNEKLFF	TGTGCCAGCAGCCAACGACCCTCAACTAATGAAAAACTGTTTTTT	many	TRBV7-8	TRBJ1-4	NA
CASSQTGSTYGYTF	TGTGCCAGCAGCCAGACAGGGTCGACCTATGGCTACACCTTC	NA	TRBV7-9	TRBJ1-2	TRBD1
CSVAPGTFGSYNEQYF	TGCAGCGTCGCTCCCGGGACATTCGGCTCCTACAATGAGCAGTACTTC	NA	TRBV29-1	TRBJ2-7	NA
CASSGGWSGGPPEAFF	TGTGCCAGCAGTGGGGGATGGTCGGGGGGCCCACCTGAAGCTTTCTTT	NA	TRBV2	TRBJ1-1	NA
CASSRAWDTEAFF	TGTGCCAGCAGCAGGGCCTGGGACACTGAAGCTTTCTTT	NA	TRBV25-1	TRBJ1-1	NA
CAWSRTAVSNQPQHF	TGTGCCTGGAGTCGCACGGCCGTGAGCAATCAGCCCCAGCATTTT	NA	TRBV30	TRBJ1-5	NA
CASMGSQGDYTF	TGTGCCAGCATGGGCAGCCAAGGAGACTACACCTTC	NA	TRBV2	TRBJ1-2	NA
CASSYRTGGAYEQYF	TGCGCCAGCAGCTACCGGACAGGGGGAGCCTACGAGCAGTACTTC	many	TRBV5-1	TRBJ2-7	TRBD1
CASRSPFAQRTGGGYTF	TGTGCCAGCAGATCCCCATTCGCACAAAGGACAGGAGGAGGCTACACCTTC	many	TRBV11-2	TRBJ1-2	TRBD1
CASSSLAGTYNEQFF	TGCGCCAGCAGCTCTCTAGCGGGAACCTACAATGAGCAGTTCTTC	NA	TRBV5-1	TRBJ2-1	TRBD2
CAISLARNTDTQYF	TGTGCCATCAGTCTAGCGAGGAACACAGATACGCAGTATTTT	NA	TRBV10-3	TRBJ2-3	NA
CASSPRQINRLNTEAFF	TGTGCCAGCAGCCCAAGACAAATCAACAGGTTGAACACTGAAGCTTTCTTT	many	TRBV7-9	TRBJ1-1	NA
CASSLIVTSPLHF	TGTGCCAGCAGCTTAATAGTGACTTCACCCCTCCACTTT	NA	TRBV11-3	TRBJ1-6	NA
CASSLTPPEGLFF	TGTGCCAGCAGCCTAACCCCCCCGGAGGGGCTGTTTTTT	NA	TRBV7-9	TRBJ2-2	NA
CASSQPGRRGYSYEQYF	TGCGCCAGCAGCCAACCCGGGCGTCGCGGTTACTCCTACGAGCAGTACTTC	NA	TRBV2	TRBJ2-7	NA
CASSERANTEAFF	TGTGCCAGCAGCGAGAGGGCGAACACTGAAGCTTTCTTT	once	TRBV7-9	TRBJ1-1	NA
CASSQSGAKLFF	TGTGCCAGCAGCCAAAGCGGCGCAAAACTGTTTTTT	NA	TRBV27	TRBJ1-4	NA
CASSDSGWLTGELFF	TGTGCCAGCAGTGATTCGGGGTGGCTCACCGGGGAGCTGTTTTTT	many	TRBV25-1	TRBJ2-2	NA
CASSLRRDLNYNEKLFF	TGTGCCAGCAGCTTACGGCGCGACCTCAACTACAATGAAAAACTGTTTTTT	NA	TRBV7-2	TRBJ1-4	NA
CASSLGLATYEQYF	TGTGCCAGCAGCTTAGGGCTAGCGACCTACGAGCAGTACTTC	many	TRBV13	TRBJ2-7	NA